This TCR beta chain was obtained from a study of monozygotic twins with inflammatory bowel disease. Study results and limitations: Individual T cell subtypes were not distinguishable.

From its re-call of the 5' RACE reads, TCRdb lists each CDR3 protein once, without DNA. Recorded for this sample: some 330,000 distinct CDR3 sequences. Turning to this clonotype: Its antigen is not known.

Blood was collected, around 2.7 ml per donor. It was from whole blood, with no T cell sorting, that total RNA was isolated. This clonotype was obtained from a human donor with ulcerative colitis or Crohn's disease, or a healthy co-twin of an affected twin (not recorded which). The sample was blood.

CDR3 in amino acids: CASSLAGRSNEKLFF. The V gene is TRBV7-9, the J gene TRBJ1-4. CDR3 length: 15 amino acids. Germline-derived CDR1 and CDR2 are SEHNR and FQNEAQ (reference sequence).